These 8 T cell receptor beta chains were all obtained from the same sample, sequenced in a study of blood T cell repertoires in COVID-19. Clones were read by immunoSEQ multiplex PCR, and TCRdb kept only the in-frame ones, dropping some. Of about 380,000 clones detected, 88% appear once; the ten largest clones hold about 1.2%. Sequenced material: PBMCs or T cells enriched from blood (not recorded which). The receptor source for this set is a woman under 30 who had recovered from COVID-19.

This chain connects TRBV30 to TRBJ2-1; D unresolved. Germline-derived CDR1 and CDR2 are GTSNPN and SVGIG (reference sequence). This CDR3 is built from 10 residues. Between the trimmed V and J ends, which lost 2 bases and 9 bases, there was a span of 5 bases. Written as DNA, the CDR3 is TGTGCCTGGAGTATTAGTGAGCAGTTCTTC. As protein: CAWSISEQFF.

This rearrangement joins TRBV2 to TRBJ2-2, with D perhaps matching TRBD1 (5 bases). The CDR3 is 15 residues long. Trimming cost V 8 bases and J 1 base, with 14 bases left between them. The germline gives CDR1 SNHLY, CDR2 FYNNEI. In DNA, the CDR3 is TGTGCCAGCGTCGTAGGGGAAGAGAACACCGGGGAGCTGTTTTTT. This translates into CASVVGEENTGELFF.

The chain employs TRBV19 and TRBJ1-1, with TRBD1 as a possible D gene (5 bases). Trimming left V 3 bases short and J 0 bases short, with 14 bases between. The germline gives CDR1 LNHDA, CDR2 SQIVND (reference sequence). This CDR3 is 16 amino acids long. DNA for the CDR3: TGTGCCAGTAGTATGGGGCCCAGCCTTATGAACACTGAAGCTTTCTTT. Translating gives CASSMGPSLMNTEAFF.

The chain couples TRBV6-5 to TRBJ1-3; TRBD1 aligns across 7 bases. The CDR3 consists of 14 residues. J gave up 2 bases and V 7 bases, and 5 bases lay outside the gene matches. The germline CDR1 and CDR2 sequences are MNHEY and SVGAGI. The CDR3 coding sequence is TGTGCCAGCACCTCCCAGGGGGCTGGAAACACCATATATTTT. Its translation: CASTSQGAGNTIYF.

This clone came up a few times. In DNA, the CDR3 is TGTGCCAGCAGCTTAGAATTAGCTAGCACTGAAGCTTTCTTT. Translation gives CASSLELASTEAFF. This chain links TRBV7-6 with TRBJ1-1; D unresolved. Germline V gives CDR1 SGHVS, CDR2 FNYEAQ. The CDR3 is 14 residues long. Trimming took off 1 base at V and 4 bases at J, with 10 bases between the two ends.

This clone was seen more than once but under ten times. The gene calls are TRBV12-5 and TRBJ1-3; no clear D gene. CDR1 LGHNT and CDR2 FRNRAP come from the germline V gene. The CDR3 contains 17 residues. Trimming pared 0 bases from V and 1 base from J, leaving 13 bases between. The CDR3 DNA is TGTGCTAGTGGTTTGGTAGTGTCCGGGAAATCTGGAAACACCATATATTTT. It yields the protein CASGLVVSGKSGNTIYF.

The chain links TRBV9 to TRBJ2-3, with D possibly TRBD2 on 5 matching bases. The V gene's germline CDR1 is SGDLS and CDR2 YYNGEE. Trimming cost V 7 bases and J 6 bases, with 21 bases left between them. The CDR3 runs 15 residues. The CDR3 reads CASGYSSGRPDTQYF. The CDR3 region has the DNA TGTGCCAGCGGATATTCGAGCGGCCGGCCGGATACGCAGTATTTT.

CDR3 in amino acids: CASSEPGQVPYEQYF. The CDR3 bases are TGTGCCAGCAGTGAGCCGGGACAGGTCCCTTACGAGCAGTACTTC. V is TRBV6-1 and J is TRBJ2-7; 8 bases are a match to TRBD1. The CDR3 sequence is 15 residues long. CDR1 is MNHNS and CDR2 is SASEGT in the germline V gene. The trim removed 3 bases at V and 4 bases at J, leaving 8 bases unmatched.